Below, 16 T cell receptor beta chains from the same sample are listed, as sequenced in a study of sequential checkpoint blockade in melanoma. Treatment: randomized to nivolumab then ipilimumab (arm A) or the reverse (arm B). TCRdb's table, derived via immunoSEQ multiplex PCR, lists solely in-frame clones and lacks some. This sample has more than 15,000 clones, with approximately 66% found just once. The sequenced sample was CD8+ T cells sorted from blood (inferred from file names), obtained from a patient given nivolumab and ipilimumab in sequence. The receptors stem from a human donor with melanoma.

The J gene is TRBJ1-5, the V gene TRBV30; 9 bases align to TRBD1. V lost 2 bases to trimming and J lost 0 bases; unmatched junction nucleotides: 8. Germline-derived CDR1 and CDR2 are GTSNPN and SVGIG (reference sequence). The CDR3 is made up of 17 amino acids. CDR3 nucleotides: TGTGCCTGGAGTCGGGACAGGGAGGTCTATAGCAATCAGCCCCAGCATTTT. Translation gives CAWSRDREVYSNQPQHF.

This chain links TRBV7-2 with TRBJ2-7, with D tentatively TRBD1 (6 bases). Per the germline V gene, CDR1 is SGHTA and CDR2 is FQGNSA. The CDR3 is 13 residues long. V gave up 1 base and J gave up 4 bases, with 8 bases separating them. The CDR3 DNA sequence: TGTGCCAGCAGCTTAGGGACAGTTTACGAGCAGTACTTC. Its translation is CASSLGTVYEQYF.

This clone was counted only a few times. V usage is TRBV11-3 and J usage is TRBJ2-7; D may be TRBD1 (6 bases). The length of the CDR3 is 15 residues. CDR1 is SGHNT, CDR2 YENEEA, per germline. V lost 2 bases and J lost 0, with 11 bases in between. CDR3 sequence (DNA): TGTGCCAGCAGCTTAAGGGCAGGGGACTCCTACGAGCAGTACTTC. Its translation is CASSLRAGDSYEQYF.

This chain's CDR3 is CASSSGQEQYF. Written as DNA, the CDR3 is TGTGCCAGCAGCTCGGGACAGGAGCAGTACTTC. The chain combines TRBV7-9 with TRBJ2-7; 7 bases are a match to TRBD1. Germline-derived CDR1 and CDR2 are SEHNR and FQNEAQ (reference sequence). V dropped 4 bases and J dropped 7; count of bases not matched to a gene: 1. This CDR3 is built from 11 residues.

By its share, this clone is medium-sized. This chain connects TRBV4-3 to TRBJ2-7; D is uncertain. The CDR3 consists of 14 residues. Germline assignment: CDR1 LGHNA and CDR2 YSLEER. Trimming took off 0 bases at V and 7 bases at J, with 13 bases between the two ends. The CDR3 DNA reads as TGCGCCAGCAGCCAAGACGGCTCGTCGCGGGAGCAGTACTTC. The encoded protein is CASSQDGSSREQYF.

In DNA form, the CDR3 reads TGTGCCAGCAGCTTGAAGTCAGGGTTTAAAGAGACCCAGTACTTC. Translated: CASSLKSGFKETQYF. The rearrangement uses TRBV7-8 and TRBJ2-5; D is perhaps TRBD1 (5 bases). With 3 bases removed from V and 3 bases from J, the gap between germline ends came to 14 bases. This CDR3 is 15 amino acids long. CDR1 is SGHVS and CDR2 is FQNEAQ in the germline V gene. The whole variable domain, filled in from reference TRBV7-8 and TRBJ2-5, reads GAGVSQSPRYKVAKRGQDVALRCDPISGHVSLFWYQQALGQGPEFLTYFQNEAQLDKSGLPSDRFFAERPEGSVSTLKIQRTQQEDSAVYLCASSLKSGFKETQYFGPGTRLLVL.

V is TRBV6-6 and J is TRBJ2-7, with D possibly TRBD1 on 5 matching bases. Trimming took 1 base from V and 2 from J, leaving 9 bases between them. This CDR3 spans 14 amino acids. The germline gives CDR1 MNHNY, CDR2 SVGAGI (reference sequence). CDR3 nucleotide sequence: TGTGCCAGCAGTTACTGGGGCGACGCCTACGAGCAGTACTTC. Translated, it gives CASSYWGDAYEQYF.

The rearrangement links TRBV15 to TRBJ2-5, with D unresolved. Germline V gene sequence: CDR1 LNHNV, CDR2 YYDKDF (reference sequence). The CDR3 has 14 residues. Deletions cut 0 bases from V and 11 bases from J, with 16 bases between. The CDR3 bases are TGTGCCACCAGCAGAGAACTGATGACTGAAGAGCAGTACTTC. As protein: CATSRELMTEEQYF.

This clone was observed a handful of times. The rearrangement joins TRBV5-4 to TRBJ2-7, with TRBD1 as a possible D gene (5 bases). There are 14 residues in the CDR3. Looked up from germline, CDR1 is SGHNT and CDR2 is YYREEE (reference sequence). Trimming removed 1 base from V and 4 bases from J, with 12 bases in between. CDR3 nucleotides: TGTGCCAGCAGCTTGAAGGGGATGGGGTACGAGCAGTACTTC. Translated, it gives CASSLKGMGYEQYF.

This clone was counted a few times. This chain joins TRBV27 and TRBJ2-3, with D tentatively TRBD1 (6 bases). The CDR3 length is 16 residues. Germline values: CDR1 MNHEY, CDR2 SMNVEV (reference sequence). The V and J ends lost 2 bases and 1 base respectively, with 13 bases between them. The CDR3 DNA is TGTGCCAGCAGTTTAATCCCAGGGGACGGCACAGATACGCAGTATTTT. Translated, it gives CASSLIPGDGTDTQYF.

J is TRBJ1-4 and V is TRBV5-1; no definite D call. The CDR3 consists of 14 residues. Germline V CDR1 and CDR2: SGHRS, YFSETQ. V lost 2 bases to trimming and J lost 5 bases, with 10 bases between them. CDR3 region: CASSFPGPNEKLFF. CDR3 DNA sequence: TGCGCCAGCAGCTTCCCGGGTCCAAATGAAAAACTGTTTTTT.

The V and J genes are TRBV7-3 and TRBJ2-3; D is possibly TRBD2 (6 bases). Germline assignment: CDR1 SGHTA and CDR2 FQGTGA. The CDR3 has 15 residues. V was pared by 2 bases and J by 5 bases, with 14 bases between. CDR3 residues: CASSLGLAPRDTQYF. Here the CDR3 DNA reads TGTGCCAGCAGCTTAGGGCTAGCGCCAAGAGATACGCAGTATTTT.

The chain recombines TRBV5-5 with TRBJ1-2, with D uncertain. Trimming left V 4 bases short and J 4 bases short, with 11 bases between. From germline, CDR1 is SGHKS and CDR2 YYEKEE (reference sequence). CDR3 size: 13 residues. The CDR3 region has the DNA TGTGCCAGCAGCCCTGTGTGGGCCTATGGCTACACCTTC. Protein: CASSPVWAYGYTF.

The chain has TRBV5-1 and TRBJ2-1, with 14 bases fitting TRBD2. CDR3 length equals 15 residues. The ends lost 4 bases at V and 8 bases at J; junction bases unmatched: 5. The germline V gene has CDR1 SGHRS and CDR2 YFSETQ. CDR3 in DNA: TGCGCCAGCAGCGAGGGGACTAGCGGGAGTGATGAGCAGTTCTTC. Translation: CASSEGTSGSDEQFF.

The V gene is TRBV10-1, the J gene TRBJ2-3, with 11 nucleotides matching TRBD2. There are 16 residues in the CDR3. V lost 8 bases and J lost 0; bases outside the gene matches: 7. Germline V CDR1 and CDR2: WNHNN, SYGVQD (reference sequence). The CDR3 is CASPPGLAASTDTQYF. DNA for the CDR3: TGCGCCAGCCCCCCGGGACTAGCGGCTAGCACAGATACGCAGTATTTT.

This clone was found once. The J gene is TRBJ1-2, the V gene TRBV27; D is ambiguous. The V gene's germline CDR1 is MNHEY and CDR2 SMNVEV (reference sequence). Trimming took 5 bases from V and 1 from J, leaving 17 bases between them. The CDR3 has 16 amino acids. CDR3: CASSLYPGDVNYGYTF. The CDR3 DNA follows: TGTGCCAGCAGTCTATATCCGGGAGACGTTAACTATGGCTACACCTTC.